These 24 T cell receptor beta chains share one sample of origin, sequenced in a study of T cell responses to AZD1222 COVID-19 vaccine. This table comes from immunoSEQ multiplex PCR, and its TCRdb copy is limited to in-frame clones, with some not included. The sample lists around 120,000 clones, around 88% occurring once. The sample was peripheral blood, taken on day 0 of AZD1222 vaccination. The origin of the receptors is an adult in good health.

The V call is TRBV6-2 or TRBV6-3, the J call TRBJ2-1; D uncertain. The V end lost 6 bases, the J end lost 4 bases, and 4 bases lay between the germline ends. The CDR3 totals 11 residues. Germline values: CDR1 MNHEY, CDR2 SVGEGT. The CDR3 sequence is CASSAYNEQFF. The CDR3 coding sequence is TGTGCCAGCAGCGCGTACAATGAGCAGTTCTTC.

The chain employs TRBV24-1 and TRBJ2-3; 9 bases match TRBD1. CDR3 length equals 15 residues. V lost 6 bases to trimming and J lost 2 bases; unmatched junction nucleotides: 5. Germline CDR1 reads KGHDR; CDR2 reads SFDVKD. This CDR3 is CATSPGQGPTDTQYF. Here the CDR3 DNA reads TGTGCCACCAGTCCGGGACAGGGACCCACAGATACGCAGTATTTT.

The J gene is TRBJ1-4, the V gene TRBV19; D gene uncertain. V gave up 10 bases and J gave up 0 bases, with 12 bases separating them. The germline CDR1 and CDR2 sequences are LNHDA and SQIVND (reference sequence). The CDR3 spans 14 residues. The CDR3 bases are TGTGCCACCGCTTCCAAGGCAACTAATGAAAAACTGTTTTTT. Translated: CATASKATNEKLFF.

This chain links TRBV6-5 with TRBJ1-2; D remains unclear. Germline V gene lookup returns CDR1 MNHEY and CDR2 SVGAGI. Trimming removed 0 bases at V and 7 bases at J, with 6 bases between. The CDR3 sequence is 12 residues long. The DNA for the CDR3 is TGTGCCAGCAGTTACTCAGGAGGTGGCTACACCTTC. The encoded protein is CASSYSGGGYTF.

This clone was seen a handful of times. V and J are TRBV10-3 and TRBJ2-3, with 7 bases matching TRBD1. There are 17 residues in the CDR3. The germline gives CDR1 ENHRY, CDR2 SYGVKD. V lost 2 bases to trimming and J lost 2 bases; unmatched junction nucleotides: 10. Written as DNA, the CDR3 is TGTGCCATCAGTGAGGGCACCTACAGGGGAACCACAGATACGCAGTATTTT. Protein: CAISEGTYRGTTDTQYF.

The chain uses TRBV5-4 and TRBJ1-5; TRBD1 aligns across 7 bases. Germline loops: CDR1 SGHNT, CDR2 YYREEE (reference sequence). V shed 2 bases, J shed 1 base, and the junction held 18 bases outside the gene matches. The CDR3 contains 20 residues. The CDR3: CASSFTLTGYVPNSNQPQHF. CDR3 coding DNA: TGTGCCAGCAGCTTTACCCTGACAGGGTACGTTCCGAACAGCAATCAGCCCCAGCATTTT. Based on the CDR3 plus reference TRBV5-4 and TRBJ1-5, the full variable domain is ETGVTQSPTHLIKTRGQQVTLRCSSQSGHNTVSWYQQALGQGPQFIFQYYREEENGRGNFPPRFSGLQFPNYSSELNVNALELDDSALYLCASSFTLTGYVPNSNQPQHFGDGTRLSIL.

The genes are TRBV4-3 and TRBJ2-7; TRBD2 agrees at 9 bases. The CDR3 extends over 15 amino acids. Germline V lookup: CDR1 LGHNA, CDR2 YSLEER. V gave up 3 bases and J gave up 3 bases; unmatched junction bases: 6. The CDR3 bases are TGCGCCAGCAGCCAGCTAGCGGGGCCGATCTACGAGCAGTACTTC. It is translated as CASSQLAGPIYEQYF.

The chain couples TRBV4-2 to TRBJ2-1; weak D call: TRBD2 (6 bases). Germline CDR1 LGHNA, CDR2 YNFKEQ. CDR3 length: 14 amino acids. The ends were cut back, 0 bases at V and 8 bases at J, with 11 bases in the middle. The CDR3 DNA reads as TGTGCCAGCAGCCAAGAACTAGCCCCGGATGAGCAGTTCTTC. Translated, it gives CASSQELAPDEQFF.

The chain links TRBV29-1 to TRBJ1-2; D remains ambiguous. This CDR3 contains 12 residues. Deletions cut 4 bases from V and 2 bases from J, with 8 bases between. Germline assignment: CDR1 SQVTM and CDR2 ANQGSEA. The CDR3 coding sequence is TGCAGCGTTGGAGGGCAAAACTATGGCTACACCTTC. This translates into CSVGGQNYGYTF.

This chain uses TRBV7-6 with TRBJ1-1; possible D gene TRBD1, 5 bases. Trimming removed 1 base at V and 1 base at J, with 10 bases between. CDR1 is SGHVS, CDR2 FNYEAQ, per germline. CDR3 length equals 15 residues. The CDR3 region has the DNA TGTGCCAGCAGCTTAGACCGGGACGGGAACACTGAAGCTTTCTTT. This translates into CASSLDRDGNTEAFF.

The J gene is TRBJ2-1, the V gene TRBV11-2; TRBD1 matches 9 bases. Germline values: CDR1 SGHAT, CDR2 FQNNGV. Unmatched junction bases numbered 12, after V lost 5 bases and J lost 7 bases. The CDR3 sequence is 16 residues long. CDR3 bases: TGTGCCAGCAGCCAACGAGGACAGGGGTCTATGAATGAGCAGTTCTTC. Its protein product is CASSQRGQGSMNEQFF. The variable domain in full, completed from reference TRBV11-2 and TRBJ2-1, reads EAGVAQSPRYKIIEKRQSVAFWCNPISGHATLYWYQQILGQGPKLLIQFQNNGVVDDSQLPKDRFSAERLKGVDSTLKIQPAKLEDSAVYLCASSQRGQGSMNEQFFGPGTRLTVL.

The chain combines TRBV19 with TRBJ2-1; 8 bases align to TRBD2. V lost 5 bases and J lost 1; bases outside the gene matches: 7. The CDR3 covers 16 residues. Germline CDR1 is LNHDA and CDR2 is SQIVND (reference sequence). The CDR3: CASSARLARSYNEQFF. In DNA form, the CDR3 reads TGTGCCAGTAGTGCCAGACTAGCGCGATCCTACAATGAGCAGTTCTTC.

V and J are TRBV3-1 (or the pseudogene TRBV3-2) and TRBJ1-6, with D hard to call. CDR3 length: 12 residues. Trimming removed 4 bases at V and 8 bases at J, with 6 bases between. Germline lookup yields CDR1 LGHDT and CDR2 YNNKEL (reference sequence). DNA of the CDR3: TGTGCCAGCAGCCGGATAGATTCACCCCTCCACTTT. Protein: CASSRIDSPLHF.

This chain uses TRBV4-1 with TRBJ1-5; unclear D gene. Trimming removed 1 base at V and 2 bases at J, with 9 bases between. Per the germline V gene, CDR1 is MGHRA and CDR2 is YSYEKL. CDR3 length: 15 residues. This chain's CDR3 is CASSQGARGNQPQHF. The DNA for the CDR3 is TGCGCCAGCAGCCAAGGGGCGCGGGGCAATCAGCCCCAGCATTTT.

The chain recombines TRBV9 with TRBJ1-2; D is perhaps TRBD1 (5 bases). CDR1 and CDR2 from the germline V gene are SGDLS and YYNGEE. This CDR3 contains 16 residues. Trimming removed 0 bases from V and 0 bases from J, with 12 bases in between. The CDR3 spells CASSVATGPPNYGYTF. In nucleotides, the CDR3 is TGTGCCAGCAGCGTAGCTACGGGACCCCCTAACTATGGCTACACCTTC.

J is TRBJ1-6 and V is TRBV19; TRBD1 matches 8 bases. The CDR3 totals 14 residues. The J segment lost 9 bases and the V segment lost 6 bases, leaving 7 bases of the junction unmatched. Germline lookup yields CDR1 LNHDA and CDR2 SQIVND (reference sequence). In DNA form, the CDR3 reads TGTGCCAGTAGGGACGGACAGGGAGGTTCACCCCTCCACTTT. Protein: CASRDGQGGSPLHF. Complete variable domain (other parts from reference TRBV19 and TRBJ1-6): DGGITQSPKYLFRKEGQNVTLSCEQNLNHDAMYWYRQDPGQGLRLIYYSQIVNDFQKGDIAEGYSVSREKKESFPLTVTSAQKNPTAFYLCASRDGQGGSPLHFGNGTRLTVT.

The rearrangement links TRBV5-1 to TRBJ1-3; TRBD1 might be the D (6 bases). Germline V CDR1 and CDR2: SGHRS, YFSETQ. V was trimmed by 5 bases and J by 4 bases, leaving 16 bases between them. This CDR3 spans 15 amino acids. This chain's CDR3 is CASSSTGQFGNTIYF. The CDR3 DNA reads as TGCGCCAGCAGTTCGACAGGTCAATTCGGAAACACCATATATTTT. The complete variable domain, with remaining parts taken from reference TRBV5-1 and TRBJ1-3, reads KAGVTQTPRYLIKTRGQQVTLSCSPISGHRSVSWYQQTPGQGLQFLFEYFSETQRNKGNFPGRFSGRQFSNSRSEMNVSTLELGDSALYLCASSSTGQFGNTIYFGEGSWLTVV.

The chain couples TRBV7-2 to TRBJ1-1; unclear D gene. Germline V gives CDR1 SGHTA, CDR2 FQGNSA. This CDR3 comprises 14 residues. V lost 3 bases and J 1 base, leaving 9 bases between the germline ends. The CDR3 protein is CASSFGLGNTEAFF. As DNA, the CDR3 is TGTGCCAGCAGCTTCGGGTTGGGGAACACTGAAGCTTTCTTT. Looking up the rest from reference TRBV7-2 and TRBJ1-1 gives the full variable domain: GAGVSQSPSNKVTEKGKDVELRCDPISGHTALYWYRQSLGQGLEFLIYFQGNSAPDKSGLPSDRFSAERTGGSVSTLTIQRTQQEDSAVYLCASSFGLGNTEAFFGQGTRLTVV.

This clone was seen just once. V usage is TRBV30 and J usage is TRBJ2-1; 13 bases are a match to TRBD2. With V trimmed by 8 bases and J by 7 bases, 8 bases remained unmatched. The CDR3 spans 14 residues. Per germline, CDR1 GTSNPN and CDR2 SVGIG (reference sequence). The CDR3 here is CAAGLAGVENEQFF. CDR3 nucleotides: TGTGCCGCCGGACTAGCGGGAGTGGAGAATGAGCAGTTCTTC.

The gene calls are TRBV5-1 and TRBJ1-6, with TRBD1 matching over 7 bases. Unmatched junction bases numbered 6, after V lost 9 bases and J lost 6 bases. The germline CDR1 and CDR2 sequences are SGHRS and YFSETQ. The CDR3 contains 13 residues. The CDR3 reads CATAYRGNSPLHF. CDR3 in DNA: TGCGCCACCGCCTACAGGGGTAATTCACCCCTCCACTTT.

The count of this clone is one. This rearrangement joins TRBV4-2 to TRBJ1-6, with TRBD1 matching over 10 bases. The CDR3 is made up of 16 amino acids. With V trimmed by 0 bases and J by 9 bases, 5 bases remained unmatched. Germline V gene lookup returns CDR1 LGHNA and CDR2 YNFKEQ. The CDR3 loop is CASSQDGGQGPSPLHF. The CDR3 DNA reads TGTGCCAGCAGCCAAGACGGGGGACAGGGGCCTTCACCCCTCCACTTT.

J is TRBJ1-5 and V is TRBV27; 11 bases match TRBD1. The junction had 16 bases not matched to a gene; V was cut back by 2 bases and J by 4 bases. CDR1 and CDR2 (germline): MNHEY, SMNVEV (reference sequence). This CDR3 contains 20 residues. CDR3 protein: CASSLGSPGTGGLWNQPQHF. DNA for the CDR3: TGTGCCAGCAGTTTAGGCTCCCCTGGGACAGGGGGATTATGGAATCAGCCCCAGCATTTT.

This clone came up once. The J gene is TRBJ1-4, the V gene TRBV3-1 (or the pseudogene TRBV3-2); TRBD1 matches at 8 bases. The CDR3 has 14 residues. Germline CDR1 LGHDT, CDR2 YNNKEL (reference sequence). V gave up 4 bases and J gave up 8 bases; unmatched junction bases: 6. This CDR3 reads CASSPGQGREKLFF. DNA of the CDR3: TGTGCCAGCAGCCCCGGACAGGGACGGGAAAAACTGTTTTTT.

The genes are TRBV13 and TRBJ1-4; D perhaps matches TRBD1 (5 bases). The germline CDR1 and CDR2 sequences are PRHDT and FYEKMQ (reference sequence). The CDR3 runs 15 residues. Trimming took off 3 bases at V and 2 bases at J, with 10 bases between the two ends. DNA for the CDR3: TGTGCCAGCAGCTTCCAGGGTCTGACTAATGAAAAACTGTTTTTT. It codes for CASSFQGLTNEKLFF.